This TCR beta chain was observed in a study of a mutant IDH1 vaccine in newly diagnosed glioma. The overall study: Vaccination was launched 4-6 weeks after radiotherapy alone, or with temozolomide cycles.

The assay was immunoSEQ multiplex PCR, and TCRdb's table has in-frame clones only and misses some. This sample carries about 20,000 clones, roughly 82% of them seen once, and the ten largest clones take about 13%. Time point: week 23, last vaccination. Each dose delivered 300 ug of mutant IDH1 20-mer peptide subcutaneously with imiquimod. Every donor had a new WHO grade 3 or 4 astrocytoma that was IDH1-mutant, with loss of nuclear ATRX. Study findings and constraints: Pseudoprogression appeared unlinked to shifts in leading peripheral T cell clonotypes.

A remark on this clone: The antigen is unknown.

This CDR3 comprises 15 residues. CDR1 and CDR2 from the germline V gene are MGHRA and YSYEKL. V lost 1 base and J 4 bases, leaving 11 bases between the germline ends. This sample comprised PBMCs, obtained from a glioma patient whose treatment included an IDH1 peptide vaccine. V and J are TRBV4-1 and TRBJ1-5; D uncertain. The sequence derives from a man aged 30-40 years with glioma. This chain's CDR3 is CASSQGDTSNQPQHF. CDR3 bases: TGCGCCAGCAGCCAAGGTGACACGTCTAATCAGCCCCAGCATTTT.